This paragraph covers one T cell receptor (beta chain) sequence. V dropped 2 bases and J dropped 1 base, with 5 bases sitting between them. This CDR3 region has 13 residues. CDR1 and CDR2 from the germline V gene are SGHNT and YENEEA. Authors' analysis steps: Counts of nucleated cells, estimated from reference gene primer amplification, were obtained. TCRdb's copy holds only in-frame clones and misses some; the assay was immunoSEQ multiplex PCR. V and J calls and clone size are those listed in that table; D and trimming were worked out from the DNA. The profile shows under 250,000 clones, approximately 90% of them singletons. The data originate from a study of blood T cell repertoires in COVID-19.

Sequenced material: peripheral blood. This TCR was sampled from a man between 50 and 59 years old with COVID-19, enrolled during active disease. The chain has TRBV11-3 and TRBJ1-1; D uncertain. Written as DNA, the CDR3 is TGTGCCAGCAGCTTACTGAGGAACACTGAAGCTTTCTTT. As protein: CASSLLRNTEAFF.